This T cell receptor beta chain was profiled in a study of identical twins. The study, taken as a whole, reports: Models came in too low on out-of-frame TCR alpha sharing in monozygotic twins. Low generation probability was overrepresented in out-of-frame alpha sequences shared by twins. Cord blood beta clonotypes present at high abundance carried fewer insertions; no such pattern appeared in memory repertoires.

The CDR3 is made up of 17 amino acids. V lost 6 bases to trimming and J lost 1 base; unmatched junction nucleotides: 6. Germline-derived CDR1 and CDR2 are SQVTM and ANQGSEA. TCRdb reprocessed the 5' RACE reads via MiXCR and lists one record per CDR3 protein. The table lists some 500,000 distinct CDR3 sequences, roughly a fifth of them singletons, with approximately 0.95% in the top ten. This clonotype was detected ten times or more. The target antigen is unknown. This sample was also put to use in a study of T cells expressing NK-cell markers. That work contributes: The sorts in several experiments were restricted to alpha-beta TCR T cells by an anti-gamma-delta TCR antibody.

The sequence was collected from a young woman in good health. This rearrangement joins TRBV29-1 to TRBJ2-1; TRBD2 matches 16 bases. Material: CD4+ T cells sorted from blood. The CDR3 region has the DNA TGCAGCGTGGGACTAGCGGGGGGGCCGCGGTCCTACAATGAGCAGTTCTTC. Translated: CSVGLAGGPRSYNEQFF.